Listed below are T cell receptor beta chains from one sample, sequenced in a study of cytomegalovirus exposure and HLA in healthy donors. Produced via immunoSEQ multiplex PCR; TCRdb's table is partial and in-frame only. The sample holds 120,000 or so clones, over 80% seen once. The sample taken for sequencing was PBMCs. Every receptor here comes from a man aged 25-45 years in good health and CMV-seronegative. Both conserved end residues are part of each CDR3.

TRBV28 | CASSLRQLYEQYF
TRBV11-2 | CASSFPQGRTEAFF
TRBV7-9 | CASSPLAGAFYNEQFF
TRBV4-1 | CASSQEGAYEQYF
TRBV6-4 | CASSDSTSGDTGELFF
TRBV5-1 | CASSPGIGQGQETQYF
TRBV28 | CASSLYSTGSNSPLHF
TRBV7-6 | CASSLATADSGNTIYF
TRBV19 | CASSIMGEANTEAFF
TRBV2 | CASSEYGGGYEQYF
TRBV9 | CASSPAGAGYEQFF
TRBV5-6 | CASSRDASIYEQYF
TRBV7-2 | CASSQPTGEGAFF
TRBV2 | CASSGWAQETQYF
TRBV18 | CASSPQGAGNTIYF
TRBV6-1 | CASSRTTGNQPQHF
TRBV6-5 | CASSYSRVGLNTEAFF
TRBV5-4 | CASSSPAQTDTQYF
TRBV5-1 | CASSLARQGGNNEQFF
TRBV11-2 | CASSLVTSGAQYF
TRBV7-2 | CASRLDGTAGEKLFF
TRBV5-1 | CASSAARDHTEAFF
TRBV28 | CASSFPGGSLKGGYTF
TRBV5-5 | CASSVGGGKAFF
TRBV15 | CATSRDYTGDISDTQYF
TRBV4-3 | CASSQERAGTDTQYF
TRBV6-5 | CASSYPAGELFF
TRBV5-1 | CASSLNPGQGSGELFF
TRBV4-3 | CASSQEPLLAGGTTDTQYF
TRBV5-6 | CASSLRGWGAGELFF
TRBV27 | CASSFLFYEQYF
TRBV5-1 | CASSLAGGTGANVLTF
TRBV27 | CASSPQGNTEAFF
TRBV6-1 | CASRAGSTEAFF
TRBV9 | CASSAPARSGTVGTGGSGYTF
TRBV28 | CASRTGRGYGYTF
TRBV5-6 | CASSLAGSALGNTIYF
TRBV6-1 | CASSEGPLTAAGVGQPQHF
TRBV12-5 | CASGLGNRDRGPYEQFF
TRBV5-6 | CASSFGGGGGTQYF